The clone carrying this T cell receptor beta chain was seen a few times. As handled by the study authors: Reference gene primer amplification gave nucleated cell count estimates. Profiled with immunoSEQ multiplex PCR; TCRdb holds only in-frame clones, not every one. V, J and clone size are those of that table, while D and trimming were read from the DNA. The sample has fewer than 150,000 clones, approximately 89% seen once. This sample stems from a study of blood T cell repertoires in COVID-19. The wider study: The United States, Italy and Spain provided the acute and convalescent COVID-19 samples. Sources were T cells, B-cell-depleted T cells, or PBMCs; the material itself was cDNA or gDNA.

CDR1 is SGHTA, CDR2 FQGNSA, per germline. The CDR3 spans 15 residues. The V end was cut by 7 bases, the J end by 1 base, with 15 bases between. Sequenced material: peripheral blood. The chain uses TRBV7-2 and TRBJ2-3, with D perhaps matching TRBD2 (5 bases). This sequence was found in a woman between 55 and 75 years old with acute or convalescent COVID-19. The CDR3 region is CASTSSLRGTDTQYF. The CDR3 nucleotides read TGTGCCAGCACCTCTAGCCTTCGGGGCACAGATACGCAGTATTTT.